This note documents a single T cell receptor beta chain sequence. Its antigen is not identified. The ends were cut back, 0 bases at V and 0 bases at J, with 7 bases in the middle. CDR1 is SGDLS and CDR2 is YYNGEE in the germline V gene. CDR3 length equals 14 residues. The sample belongs to a study of siplizumab effects on memory and regulatory T cells. General study results and limits: The suppressive capacity of proliferating Tregs from siplizumab cultures remained unconfirmed. Memory cells seemed less diverse than naive T cells, which seemed major alloresponse contributors.

TCRdb's copy holds only in-frame clones and misses some; the assay was immunoSEQ multiplex PCR. The sample has 50,000 to 55,000 clones, roughly 93% seen once. The TCR comes from a human donor in good health. The chain uses TRBV9 and TRBJ2-7; D remains ambiguous. Sample: CD8+ T cells sorted from blood. The CDR3: CASSVARSSYEQYF. CDR3 DNA: TGTGCCAGCAGCGTAGCCCGCAGCTCCTACGAGCAGTACTTC.